What follows is one T cell receptor beta chain and its context. Antigen: not known. In the same sample, other DNA sequences code for this CDR3. In chemo-refractory metastatic non-small-cell lung cancer, patients got ipilimumab CTLA-4 blockade together with focal radiation. Repertoires were generated with immunoSEQ multiplex PCR, while TCRdb's copy carries only in-frame clones and drops some. This table has about 80,000 clones, under 85% appearing once. The data derive from a study of radiotherapy plus CTLA-4 blockade in lung cancer. As for the study in general: Disease control was present in more than 25% of patients, and objective responses in about 18%.

J gave up 4 bases and V 4 bases, and 3 bases lay outside the gene matches. Germline CDR1 is SGHTA and CDR2 is FQGTGA. There are 13 residues in the CDR3. Broader study findings: Increased serum interferon-beta after radiation also reportedly predicted response strongly. Radiotherapy with ipilimumab was followed by blood expansion of tumor-derived clones.

The TCR was taken from a human donor with non-small cell lung cancer who had stable disease on radiotherapy plus ipilimumab. The sample was peripheral blood, taken from a patient treated with radiotherapy plus ipilimumab. The V gene is TRBV7-3, the J gene TRBJ2-5; TRBD2 agrees at 7 bases. The CDR3 DNA reads TGTGCCAGCAGCTCTTGGGGGGGAGAGACCCAGTACTTC. Translation gives CASSSWGGETQYF. Full variable domain (missing parts from reference TRBV7-3 and TRBJ2-5): GAGVSQTPSNKVTEKGKYVELRCDPISGHTALYWYRQSLGQGPEFLIYFQGTGAADDSGLPNDRFFAVRPEGSVSTLKIQRTERGDSAVYLCASSSWGGETQYFGPGTRLLVL.